This is a list of T cell receptor beta chains from one sample in a study of blood T cell repertoires in COVID-19. Method: immunoSEQ multiplex PCR; TCRdb's copy keeps in-frame clones and lacks some. The data hold about 190,000 clones, with approximately 90% observed a single time. The sequenced material came from peripheral blood. Receptors originate from a human donor in a cohort sampled during active COVID-19. The CDR3 runs from the conserved cysteine through the conserved F or W. The order of the fields is D gene, clone size, J gene, V gene, CDR3 protein, CDR3 DNA. A D gene is named only where the DNA matches it firmly. The listing skips clone size in some rows; elsewhere it reads once, few, many or a size class.

d_gene: TRBD2
abundance: few
j_gene: TRBJ2-5
v_gene: TRBV6-1
CDR3aa: CASSANSGTSGETQYF
CDR3nt: TGTGCCAGCAGTGCGAATTCCGGGACTAGTGGTGAGACCCAGTACTTC

d_gene: TRBD1
abundance: .
j_gene: TRBJ2-6
v_gene: TRBV7-9
CDR3aa: CASIDRGRSGANVLTF
CDR3nt: TGTGCCAGCATCGACAGGGGGCGGTCTGGGGCCAACGTCCTGACTTTC

d_gene: .
abundance: .
j_gene: TRBJ2-3
v_gene: TRBV3-1/TRBV3-2
CDR3aa: CASSRSPPGTATDTQYF
CDR3nt: TGTGCCAGCAGCCGATCCCCTCCGGGAACAGCCACAGATACGCAGTATTTT

d_gene: .
abundance: .
j_gene: TRBJ2-7
v_gene: TRBV3-1/TRBV3-2
CDR3aa: CASSRRSGGSSYEQYF
CDR3nt: TGTGCCAGCAGCCGACGAAGCGGAGGAAGCTCCTACGAGCAGTACTTC

d_gene: TRBD1
abundance: .
j_gene: TRBJ2-5
v_gene: TRBV30
CDR3aa: CAWSVTGGKETQYF
CDR3nt: TGTGCCTGGAGTGTAACAGGGGGCAAGGAGACCCAGTACTTC

d_gene: TRBD1
abundance: .
j_gene: TRBJ1-1
v_gene: TRBV19
CDR3aa: CASSPQTGGAEAFF
CDR3nt: TGTGCCAGTAGTCCCCAGACAGGGGGCGCTGAAGCTTTCTTT

d_gene: TRBD2
abundance: .
j_gene: TRBJ2-7
v_gene: TRBV5-1
CDR3aa: CASSPGLAGGSEQYF
CDR3nt: TGCGCCAGCAGCCCAGGACTAGCGGGAGGGAGCGAGCAGTACTTC

d_gene: .
abundance: .
j_gene: TRBJ2-5
v_gene: TRBV7-9
CDR3aa: CASSLALGVSQETQYF
CDR3nt: TGTGCCAGCAGCTTAGCTTTAGGGGTCTCTCAAGAGACCCAGTACTTC

d_gene: TRBD1
abundance: .
j_gene: TRBJ2-5
v_gene: TRBV6-5
CDR3aa: CASSSGQGYRETQYF
CDR3nt: TGTGCCAGCAGTTCGGGACAGGGGTATCGAGAGACCCAGTACTTC

d_gene: TRBD1
abundance: .
j_gene: TRBJ1-1
v_gene: TRBV10-3
CDR3aa: CAIRLDRGLNTEAFF
CDR3nt: TGTGCCATCAGGCTGGACAGGGGCCTGAACACTGAAGCTTTCTTT

d_gene: .
abundance: .
j_gene: TRBJ1-2
v_gene: TRBV28
CDR3aa: CASSLKGLEGYTF
CDR3nt: TGTGCCAGCAGTTTAAAGGGGTTGGAGGGCTACACCTTC

d_gene: TRBD1
abundance: .
j_gene: TRBJ1-2
v_gene: TRBV3-1/TRBV3-2
CDR3aa: CVSSAQGYGYTF
CDR3nt: TGTGTCAGCAGCGCACAGGGGTATGGCTACACCTTC

d_gene: .
abundance: .
j_gene: TRBJ2-6
v_gene: TRBV9
CDR3aa: CASSAQGTGANVLTF
CDR3nt: TGTGCCAGCAGCGCACAGGGAACTGGGGCCAACGTCCTGACTTTC

d_gene: .
abundance: .
j_gene: TRBJ1-4
v_gene: TRBV14
CDR3aa: CASSQRSATNEKLFF
CDR3nt: TGTGCCAGCAGCCAACGTAGTGCAACTAATGAAAAACTGTTTTTT

d_gene: TRBD2
abundance: .
j_gene: TRBJ2-2
v_gene: TRBV7-6
CDR3aa: CASRKLAGNTGELFF
CDR3nt: TGTGCCAGCAGAAAACTAGCGGGCAACACCGGGGAGCTGTTTTTT

d_gene: TRBD1
abundance: .
j_gene: TRBJ2-7
v_gene: TRBV27
CDR3aa: CASSWGTGSSYEQYF
CDR3nt: TGTGCCAGCAGTTGGGGGACAGGTAGCTCCTACGAGCAGTACTTC

d_gene: TRBD1
abundance: .
j_gene: TRBJ2-1
v_gene: TRBV6-6
CDR3aa: CASTRGQGADEQFF
CDR3nt: TGTGCCAGCACAAGGGGACAGGGGGCCGATGAGCAGTTCTTC

d_gene: .
abundance: .
j_gene: TRBJ1-4
v_gene: TRBV19
CDR3aa: CASKITGSTNEKLFF
CDR3nt: TGTGCCAGTAAGATTACAGGGTCAACTAATGAAAAACTGTTTTTT

d_gene: TRBD2
abundance: .
j_gene: TRBJ2-2
v_gene: TRBV18
CDR3aa: CASQLAGGPATGELFF
CDR3nt: TGTGCCAGCCAACTAGCGGGAGGGCCAGCGACCGGGGAGCTGTTTTTT

d_gene: TRBD2
abundance: .
j_gene: TRBJ2-1
v_gene: TRBV6-2/TRBV6-3
CDR3aa: CASSYGVVGGASGNEQFF
CDR3nt: TGTGCCAGCAGTTACGGGGTTGTCGGGGGGGCGTCGGGAAATGAGCAGTTCTTC

d_gene: .
abundance: once
j_gene: TRBJ2-3
v_gene: TRBV5-1
CDR3aa: CASSLGMSGYTDTQYF
CDR3nt: TGCGCCAGCAGCCTGGGAATGAGCGGATACACAGATACGCAGTATTTT

d_gene: .
abundance: once
j_gene: TRBJ2-3
v_gene: TRBV9
CDR3aa: CASGPGEGADTQYF
CDR3nt: TGTGCCAGCGGACCCGGGGAGGGGGCAGATACGCAGTATTTT

d_gene: .
abundance: .
j_gene: TRBJ1-3
v_gene: TRBV19
CDR3aa: CASSMSGTWARGTIYF
CDR3nt: TGTGCCAGTAGTATGAGCGGGACATGGGCGCGAGGCACCATATATTTT

d_gene: TRBD1
abundance: .
j_gene: TRBJ1-1
v_gene: TRBV19
CDR3aa: CASSTGGFWKGENTEAFF
CDR3nt: TGTGCCAGTAGTACAGGGGGCTTCTGGAAAGGGGAGAACACTGAAGCTTTCTTT

d_gene: .
abundance: .
j_gene: TRBJ2-1
v_gene: TRBV15
CDR3aa: CATRVGASEDNEQFF
CDR3nt: TGTGCCACCAGAGTCGGGGCTAGCGAGGACAATGAGCAGTTCTTC

d_gene: TRBD2
abundance: .
j_gene: TRBJ2-2
v_gene: TRBV7-2
CDR3aa: CASSSRLAVTGELFF
CDR3nt: TGTGCCAGCAGCTCCCGACTAGCGGTTACCGGGGAGCTGTTTTTT

d_gene: .
abundance: .
j_gene: TRBJ2-5
v_gene: TRBV6-5
CDR3aa: CASQGRKQETQYF
CDR3nt: TGTGCCAGCCAGGGCCGAAAACAAGAGACCCAGTACTTC

d_gene: .
abundance: .
j_gene: TRBJ2-1
v_gene: TRBV6-5
CDR3aa: CASSRGANEQFF
CDR3nt: TGTGCCAGTAGCAGGGGGGCCAATGAGCAGTTCTTC

d_gene: TRBD1
abundance: .
j_gene: TRBJ1-3
v_gene: TRBV18
CDR3aa: CASSPGTGNSGNTIYF
CDR3nt: TGTGCCAGCTCACCAGGGACAGGGAACTCTGGAAACACCATATATTTT

d_gene: TRBD2
abundance: .
j_gene: TRBJ2-3
v_gene: TRBV7-2
CDR3aa: CASSPTLAGDADTQYF
CDR3nt: TGTGCCAGCAGCCCTACTCTAGCGGGAGACGCAGATACGCAGTATTTT

d_gene: .
abundance: .
j_gene: TRBJ1-1
v_gene: TRBV6-2/TRBV6-3
CDR3aa: CASSLGAQTEAFF
CDR3nt: TGTGCCAGCAGTTTGGGGGCGCAGACTGAAGCTTTCTTT

d_gene: .
abundance: .
j_gene: TRBJ2-1
v_gene: TRBV29-1
CDR3aa: CSVEVLPGYNEQFF
CDR3nt: TGCAGCGTTGAAGTCCTACCGGGTTACAATGAGCAGTTCTTC

d_gene: TRBD1
abundance: .
j_gene: TRBJ1-4
v_gene: TRBV30
CDR3aa: CAWARDRGSEKLFF
CDR3nt: TGTGCCTGGGCCCGGGACAGGGGGAGCGAAAAACTGTTTTTT

d_gene: TRBD2
abundance: .
j_gene: TRBJ2-1
v_gene: TRBV11-3
CDR3aa: CASSLDGRKDNEQFF
CDR3nt: TGTGCCAGCAGCTTAGACGGGAGGAAGGACAATGAGCAGTTCTTC

d_gene: .
abundance: .
j_gene: TRBJ2-7
v_gene: TRBV5-1
CDR3aa: CASSLGGANEQYF
CDR3nt: TGCGCCAGCAGCTTGGGCGGGGCGAACGAGCAGTACTTC

d_gene: .
abundance: once
j_gene: TRBJ1-4
v_gene: TRBV6-4
CDR3aa: CASSDSFSVVTNEKLFF
CDR3nt: TGTGCCAGCAGTGACTCATTCTCGGTAGTCACTAATGAAAAACTGTTTTTT

d_gene: TRBD2
abundance: .
j_gene: TRBJ2-5
v_gene: TRBV18
CDR3aa: CASSLLAGPYLQETQYF
CDR3nt: TGTGCCAGCTCACTACTAGCGGGACCGTATCTTCAAGAGACCCAGTACTTC

d_gene: TRBD2
abundance: .
j_gene: TRBJ2-3
v_gene: TRBV11-2
CDR3aa: CASSLGGSGADTQYF
CDR3nt: TGTGCCAGCAGCTTAGGCGGGAGTGGGGCAGATACGCAGTATTTT

d_gene: TRBD1
abundance: .
j_gene: TRBJ1-2
v_gene: TRBV3-1/TRBV3-2
CDR3aa: CASAPGQGGWYGYTF
CDR3nt: TGTGCCAGCGCCCCGGGACAGGGGGGTTGGTATGGCTACACCTTC

d_gene: .
abundance: .
j_gene: TRBJ2-5
v_gene: TRBV29-1
CDR3aa: CSVALRDSGQETQYF
CDR3nt: TGCAGCGTTGCCCTCCGGGACTCGGGTCAAGAGACCCAGTACTTC

d_gene: TRBD1
abundance: .
j_gene: TRBJ1-1
v_gene: TRBV6-5
CDR3aa: CASSLDRGRTFF
CDR3nt: TGTGCCAGCAGTTTGGACAGGGGGCGGACTTTCTTT

d_gene: TRBD1
abundance: .
j_gene: TRBJ2-2
v_gene: TRBV7-9
CDR3aa: CASRSHPGQGARNTGELFF
CDR3nt: TGTGCCAGCAGAAGTCACCCGGGACAGGGGGCCCGGAACACCGGGGAGCTGTTTTTT

d_gene: .
abundance: few
j_gene: TRBJ1-6
v_gene: TRBV27
CDR3aa: CASSFRATGTSSYNSPLHF
CDR3nt: TGTGCCAGCAGTTTCCGGGCCACAGGGACGAGCTCCTATAATTCACCCCTCCACTTT

d_gene: .
abundance: .
j_gene: TRBJ2-3
v_gene: TRBV7-2
CDR3aa: CASSLRSGKGGTQYF
CDR3nt: TGTGCCAGCAGCTTACGCTCCGGGAAGGGAGGTACGCAGTATTTT

d_gene: .
abundance: .
j_gene: TRBJ2-5
v_gene: TRBV4-3
CDR3aa: CASSQDWRGSKETQYF
CDR3nt: TGCGCCAGCAGCCAAGATTGGCGAGGGTCCAAAGAGACCCAGTACTTC

d_gene: .
abundance: .
j_gene: TRBJ2-3
v_gene: TRBV6-2/TRBV6-3
CDR3aa: CASSLEDRDTQYF
CDR3nt: TGTGCCAGCAGTTTAGAGGATCGTGATACGCAGTATTTT

d_gene: .
abundance: .
j_gene: TRBJ2-3
v_gene: TRBV9
CDR3aa: CASSVGPTGTDTQYF
CDR3nt: TGTGCCAGCAGCGTAGGTCCGACAGGAACAGATACGCAGTATTTT

d_gene: .
abundance: .
j_gene: TRBJ1-6
v_gene: TRBV30
CDR3aa: CAWSPAPAPAPLHF
CDR3nt: TGTGCCTGGAGCCCCGCCCCAGCGCCAGCACCCCTCCACTTT

d_gene: TRBD1
abundance: .
j_gene: TRBJ2-5
v_gene: TRBV15
CDR3aa: CATSRTGGSETQYF
CDR3nt: TGTGCCACCAGCAGGACAGGGGGCAGTGAGACCCAGTACTTC

d_gene: TRBD1
abundance: .
j_gene: TRBJ1-6
v_gene: TRBV18
CDR3aa: CASSPRGQPLGNSPLHF
CDR3nt: TGTGCCAGCTCACCAAGGGGACAGCCCCTCGGGAATTCACCCCTCCACTTT

d_gene: TRBD2
abundance: .
j_gene: TRBJ2-7
v_gene: TRBV7-6
CDR3aa: CASSPGASGGTYEQYF
CDR3nt: TGTGCCAGCAGCCCCGGGGCTAGCGGGGGGACCTACGAGCAGTACTTC

d_gene: .
abundance: .
j_gene: TRBJ2-6
v_gene: TRBV6-6
CDR3aa: CASSYSMEAGANVLTF
CDR3nt: TGTGCCAGCAGTTACTCGATGGAGGCTGGGGCCAACGTCCTGACTTTC

d_gene: .
abundance: .
j_gene: TRBJ1-1
v_gene: TRBV25-1
CDR3aa: CASSETGLMNTEAFF
CDR3nt: TGTGCCAGCAGTGAAACAGGTCTTATGAACACTGAAGCTTTCTTT

d_gene: .
abundance: .
j_gene: TRBJ1-1
v_gene: TRBV13
CDR3aa: CASSRGHLNTEAFF
CDR3nt: TGTGCCAGCAGCCGAGGACACTTGAACACTGAAGCTTTCTTT

d_gene: TRBD1
abundance: few
j_gene: TRBJ2-7
v_gene: TRBV18
CDR3aa: CASSPTGDSSYEQYF
CDR3nt: TGTGCCAGCTCACCGACAGGGGACAGCTCCTACGAGCAGTACTTC

d_gene: TRBD1
abundance: .
j_gene: TRBJ1-2
v_gene: TRBV19
CDR3aa: CASSTGDRLGHGYTF
CDR3nt: TGTGCCAGTAGTACCGGGGACAGGCTGGGCCATGGCTACACCTTC

d_gene: TRBD1
abundance: .
j_gene: TRBJ1-5
v_gene: TRBV10-3
CDR3aa: CAISDGQGNQPQHF
CDR3nt: TGTGCCATCAGTGACGGACAGGGCAATCAGCCCCAGCATTTT

d_gene: .
abundance: .
j_gene: TRBJ1-3
v_gene: TRBV7-2
CDR3aa: CASSLGGGRVPSRGNTIYF
CDR3nt: TGTGCCAGCAGCTTAGGGGGGGGCCGAGTCCCATCTCGTGGAAACACCATATATTTT

d_gene: .
abundance: .
j_gene: TRBJ2-7
v_gene: TRBV6-2/TRBV6-3
CDR3aa: CASSYRPGRVHEQYF
CDR3nt: TGTGCCAGCAGTTACCGTCCAGGGCGAGTTCACGAGCAGTACTTC

d_gene: TRBD1
abundance: .
j_gene: TRBJ2-5
v_gene: TRBV7-9
CDR3aa: CASSLGLGQGTGETQYF
CDR3nt: TGTGCCAGCAGCTTAGGGCTGGGACAGGGCACGGGGGAGACCCAGTACTTC